This T cell receptor beta chain was identified in a study of OX40 agonist ivuxolimab in advanced cancers. With respect to the entire study: The costimulatory receptor OX40 (CD134) was targeted by ivuxolimab, a fully human IgG2 agonistic monoclonal antibody. Intravenous ivuxolimab was administered to patients every 2 weeks at six dose levels: 0.01, 0.1, 0.3, 1.5, 3 and 10 mg/kg. Of the roughly 50 dose-escalation patients, hepatocellular carcinoma was present in about 19, melanoma in approximately 15, renal cell carcinoma in 9 and head and neck cancer in 9. A male proportion of 82.7% and a mean age of roughly 55 years, ranging from 23 to 79, were recorded for the dose-escalation cohort. Prior anti-PD-1, anti-PD-L1 or anti-CTLA-4 therapy was permitted, and approximately 39% of dose-escalation patients had received checkpoint inhibitors. Partial responses were achieved by three dose-escalation patients, of whom one had hepatocellular carcinoma and two had cutaneous melanoma. Peripheral TCRbeta sequencing aimed to test whether ivuxolimab altered TCR sequence diversity and caused clonal T-cell expansion. The monotherapy dose-escalation portion (N ≈ 56 patients) of the phase I ivuxolimab trial is reported in the paper. Study-wide findings and limitations: Which antigens the clonally expanded peripheral T cells were specific for was not determined. In the 0.1-3.0 mg/kg groups, partial responders had among the lowest normalized peripheral clonal expansion, particularly in CD8+ T cells. Clonal expansion of both CD4+ and CD8+ blood T cells was observed from baseline to week 6 at doses 0.1 to 3.0 mg/kg. After ivuxolimab, more expanded clones were found on average in CD8+ T cells than in CD4+ T cells. Low levels of normalized T-cell clonal expansion were also seen in some patients who did not respond.

Concerning this clone itself: Its antigen remains unidentified. No much larger clone exists at a distance of one base, and base qualities are not known.

Based on the germline V gene, the CDR1 and CDR2 sequences are SGDLS and YYNGEE. The CDR3, from cysteine to phenylalanine, totals 16 residues. Just the 48-base CDR3 DNA is kept, in frame starting at base 1. V and J are trimmed by 4 bases and 8 bases, and the gene matches miss 7 bases of the junction. Genomic DNA was isolated from the sorted cells so that the TCRbeta CDR3 region could be sequenced. The immunoSEQ Assay was used for sequencing of TCRbeta CDR3 regions. Not all clones reach the TCRdb copy of this immuneACCESS table, which keeps in-frame sequences only. Checked studies attribute under half of the gap to unresolved V genes and leave the rest unexplained. In all, the sample holds more than 45,000 clones, and about 81% of those were seen once. The ten largest clones take up roughly 7% of the sample. Patients with autoimmune disease history or receiving systemic immunosuppression were excluded from the trial. In every dose cohort, peripheral blood was drawn for TCR sequencing at baseline, cycle 4 day 1, and cycle 7 day 1. The samples were drawn from a first-in-human, open-label, multicenter phase I dose-escalation trial of ivuxolimab. Adults with locally advanced or metastatic melanoma, renal cell, hepatocellular, or head and neck squamous cell carcinoma were enrolled in the trial. CD4+ and CD8+ T cells were sorted separately from peripheral blood before TCR sequencing.

The receptor comes from an adult with an advanced solid tumor such as melanoma, head and neck, liver or kidney cancer. The material sequenced was CD4+ or CD8+ T cells sorted from blood, taken in a trial of the OX40 agonist ivuxolimab. This sequence uses TRBV9 and TRBJ2-3, and TRBD2 aligns with 16 junction nucleotides. The DNA sequence follows: TGTGCCAGCAGCAGTCCGGGACTAGCGGGAGGGCGTACGCAGTATTTT. Protein translation: CASSSPGLAGGRTQYF. Here the CDR3 is joined to the reference TRBV9 and TRBJ2-3 genes, and the full variable domain is: DSGVTQTPKHLITATGQRVTLRCSPRSGDLSVYWYQQSLDQGLQFLIQYYNGEERAKGNILERFSAQQFPDLHSELNLSSLELGDSALYFCASSSPGLAGGRTQYFGPGTRLTVL.